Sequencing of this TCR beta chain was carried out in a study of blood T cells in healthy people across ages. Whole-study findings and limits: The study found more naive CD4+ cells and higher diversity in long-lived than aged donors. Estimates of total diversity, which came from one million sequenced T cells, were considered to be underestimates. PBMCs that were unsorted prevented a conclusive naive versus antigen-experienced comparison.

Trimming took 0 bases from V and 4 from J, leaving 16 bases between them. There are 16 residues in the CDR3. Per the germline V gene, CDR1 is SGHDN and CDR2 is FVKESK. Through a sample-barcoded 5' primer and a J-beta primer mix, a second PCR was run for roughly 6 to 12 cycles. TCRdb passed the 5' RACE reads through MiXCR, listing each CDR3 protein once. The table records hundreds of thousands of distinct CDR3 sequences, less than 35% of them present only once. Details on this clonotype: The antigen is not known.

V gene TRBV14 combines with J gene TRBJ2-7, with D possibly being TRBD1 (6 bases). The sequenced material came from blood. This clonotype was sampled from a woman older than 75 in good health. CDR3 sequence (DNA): TGTGCCAGCAGCCAAGATAAGGGGGTATCGATTTACGAGCAGTACTTC. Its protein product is CASSQDKGVSIYEQYF.